The 13 T cell receptor beta chains below all came from one sample that was sequenced in a study of T-cell memory formation after mild COVID-19. Using its own MiXCR run on the 5' RACE reads, TCRdb lists one record per CDR3 protein. The sample shows about 140,000 distinct CDR3 sequences, roughly 13% of them seen only once. The sequencing input was PBMCs or a T cell subset sorted from them (not recorded which). The receptors were sampled from an adult woman who had mild COVID-19 (a few samples of this study predate the infection). Cell type and time point are not known.

The chain is built from TRBV29-1 and TRBJ2-1, with D tentatively TRBD1 (7 bases). CDR1 and CDR2 (germline): SQVTM, ANQGSEA. This CDR3 is built from 14 residues. V gave up 3 bases and J gave up 5 bases, with 14 bases separating them. CDR3 residues: CSVDGGGADNEQFF. In DNA, the CDR3 is TGCAGCGTTGATGGAGGGGGCGCTGACAATGAGCAGTTCTTC.

On this clonotype itself: A much larger clone differs from this one at a single base, so this may be a read error. J is TRBJ2-2 and V is TRBV27; no clear D. CDR3 size: 12 residues. The V end lost 6 bases, the J end lost 4 bases, and 6 bases lay between the germline ends. The germline gives CDR1 MNHEY, CDR2 SMNVEV (reference sequence). The CDR3 here is CASSHATGELFF. CDR3 DNA: TGTGCCAGCAGCCACGCCACCGGGGAGCTGTTTTTT.

This chain uses TRBV5-1 with TRBJ2-7; possible D gene TRBD1, 6 bases. Germline V gene lookup returns CDR1 SGHRS and CDR2 YFSETQ. This CDR3 is 13 amino acids long. The V and J ends lost 3 bases and 3 bases respectively, with 10 bases between them. DNA of the CDR3: TGCGCCAGCAGCTACGGGACAAGCTACGAGCAGTACTTC. This translates into CASSYGTSYEQYF.

The V and J genes are TRBV6-1 and TRBJ2-3; possibly TRBD2 for D (6 bases). V dropped 0 bases and J dropped 2 bases, with 15 bases sitting between them. The CDR3 sequence is 17 residues long. CDR1 and CDR2 (germline): MNHNS, SASEGT. This CDR3 reads CASSEAVGAGITDTQYF. For the CDR3, the DNA is TGTGCCAGCAGTGAAGCAGTCGGTGCGGGAATCACAGATACGCAGTATTTT.

The gene calls are TRBV4-2 and TRBJ1-4, with 7 positions matching TRBD1. Germline V gene sequence: CDR1 LGHNA, CDR2 YNFKEQ. V gave up 1 base and J gave up 2 bases; unmatched junction bases: 7. The CDR3 has 17 amino acids. The CDR3 region has the DNA TGTGCCAGCAGCCAAGCCTTCATACAGGGGACTAATGAAAAACTGTTTTTT. Translated: CASSQAFIQGTNEKLFF.

This clonotype was counted between two and nine times. The J gene is TRBJ2-7, the V gene TRBV5-1; a weak D match, TRBD1 (6 bases). The CDR3 covers 14 residues. Looked up from germline, CDR1 is SGHRS and CDR2 is YFSETQ. V was clipped by 3 bases and J by 2 bases, with 12 bases between them. For the CDR3, the DNA is TGCGCCAGCAGCTATGACAGGTTTCCCTACGAGCAGTACTTC. Amino acids: CASSYDRFPYEQYF.

The V gene is TRBV5-1, the J gene TRBJ2-1; 10 positions match TRBD1. Germline trimming cut 4 bases from V and 6 bases from J; bases unmatched to any gene: 10. Germline loops: CDR1 SGHRS, CDR2 YFSETQ. The CDR3 length is 16 residues. CDR3 protein: CASSEGPGTGVNEQFF. DNA of the CDR3: TGCGCCAGCAGCGAAGGGCCCGGGACAGGGGTCAATGAGCAGTTCTTC.

The chain links TRBV12-3 or TRBV12-4 to TRBJ1-6; possible D gene TRBD1, 5 bases. V lost 6 bases to trimming and J lost 8 bases, with 20 bases between them. The CDR3 covers 16 residues. The CDR3 DNA reads TGTGCCAGCAGGGGGGGACGGGACGATCCACATTCACCCCTCCACTTT. Amino acid sequence: CASRGGRDDPHSPLHF.

The chain joins TRBV7-9 to TRBJ2-5, with 9 bases matching TRBD1. CDR3 length: 16 residues. The germline CDR1 and CDR2 sequences are SEHNR and FQNEAQ (reference sequence). Germline trimming cut 3 bases from V and 2 bases from J; bases unmatched to any gene: 7. In DNA form, the CDR3 reads TGTGCCAGCAGCTTTACAGGGGGCTGGGAACAAGAGACCCAGTACTTC. Translating gives CASSFTGGWEQETQYF. The variable domain in full, completed from reference TRBV7-9 and TRBJ2-5, reads DTGVSQNPRHKITKRGQNVTFRCDPISEHNRLYWYRQTLGQGPEFLTYFQNEAQLEKSRLLSDRFSAERPKGSFSTLEIQRTEQGDSAMYLCASSFTGGWEQETQYFGPGTRLLVL.

The genes are TRBV13 and TRBJ1-1; D is uncertain. The CDR3 covers 15 residues. V lost 1 base to trimming and J lost 2 bases, with 11 bases between them. Germline values: CDR1 PRHDT, CDR2 FYEKMQ (reference sequence). The CDR3 bases are TGTGCCAGCAGCTTAGTAGTGGCAGGCAACACTGAAGCTTTCTTT. This sequence encodes CASSLVVAGNTEAFF. The whole variable domain, remainder taken from reference TRBV13 and TRBJ1-1, is AAGVIQSPRHLIKEKRETATLKCYPIPRHDTVYWYQQGPGQDPQFLISFYEKMQSDKGSIPDRFSAQQFSDYHSELNMSSLELGDSALYFCASSLVVAGNTEAFFGQGTRLTVV.

The rearrangement links TRBV25-1 to TRBJ1-2; D uncertain. This CDR3 is built from 15 residues. V gave up 1 base and J gave up 6 bases, with 15 bases separating them. The germline CDR1 and CDR2 sequences are MGHDK and SYGVNS. The CDR3 sequence: CASSEWGKAANGYTF. In nucleotides, the CDR3 is TGTGCCAGCAGTGAATGGGGAAAAGCCGCCAATGGCTACACCTTC.

This clonotype was observed a few times. The chain combines TRBV7-9 with TRBJ2-6, with TRBD1 as a possible D gene (5 bases). This CDR3 is 18 amino acids long. The germline gives CDR1 SEHNR, CDR2 FQNEAQ (reference sequence). Deletions cut 6 bases from V and 0 bases from J, with 18 bases between. CDR3 in amino acids: CASRPVQATDSGANVLTF. Written as DNA, the CDR3 is TGTGCCAGCAGGCCCGTACAGGCCACCGACTCTGGGGCCAACGTCCTGACTTTC. Looking up the rest from reference TRBV7-9 and TRBJ2-6 gives the full variable domain: DTGVSQNPRHKITKRGQNVTFRCDPISEHNRLYWYRQTLGQGPEFLTYFQNEAQLEKSRLLSDRFSAERPKGSFSTLEIQRTEQGDSAMYLCASRPVQATDSGANVLTFGAGSRLTVL.

This clonotype came up a few times. V usage is TRBV25-1 and J usage is TRBJ2-6, with 7 bases aligning to TRBD1. Germline CDR1 and CDR2: MGHDK and SYGVNS. The V segment lost 1 base and the J segment 4 bases; nucleotides outside the gene matches: 4. CDR3 length: 16 amino acids. The CDR3 is CASSESGGMGANVLTF. The DNA of the CDR3 is TGTGCCAGCAGTGAATCAGGGGGAATGGGGGCCAACGTCCTGACTTTC.